The 17 T cell receptor beta chains in this list originate from one sample, sequenced in a study of blood T cell repertoires in COVID-19. Measured with immunoSEQ multiplex PCR; TCRdb has only the in-frame clones, and not every one. The profile covers roughly 120,000 clones, with around four fifths appearing a single time and roughly 0.89% taken by the ten largest. What was sequenced was peripheral blood. These receptors were taken from an older woman with acute or convalescent COVID-19.

This rearrangement joins TRBV2 to TRBJ2-3; 7 positions agree with TRBD1. From germline, CDR1 is SNHLY and CDR2 FYNNEI. The CDR3 extends over 15 amino acids. J was trimmed by 3 bases and V by 4 bases; bases with no gene match: 7. The CDR3 DNA follows: TGTGCCAGCAGTGTGACAGGGATGGAGACAGATACGCAGTATTTT. Translation gives CASSVTGMETDTQYF.

The chain combines TRBV11-3 with TRBJ2-6, with 8 bases lining up with TRBD1. The CDR3 extends over 18 amino acids. Trimming at V came to 1 base and at J to 0 bases, leaving 5 bases not matched to a gene. Germline V gene lookup returns CDR1 SGHNT and CDR2 YENEEA. CDR3 sequence (DNA): TGTGCCAGCAGCTTAGCGGGGACAGGATACTCTGGGGCCAACGTCCTGACTTTC. Protein product: CASSLAGTGYSGANVLTF.

The chain couples TRBV6-5 to TRBJ1-2, with a possible D match to TRBD1 (5 bases). Per germline, CDR1 MNHEY and CDR2 SVGAGI. The CDR3 totals 14 residues. Trimming pared 2 bases from V and 0 bases from J, leaving 7 bases between. Here the CDR3 DNA reads TGTGCCAGCAGTTACAGGGGATCTAACTATGGCTACACCTTC. Its translation is CASSYRGSNYGYTF.

The chain uses TRBV19 and TRBJ2-4; the match to TRBD1 covers 7 bases. This CDR3 has 17 amino acids. The germline CDR1 and CDR2 sequences are LNHDA and SQIVND (reference sequence). Trimming took 5 bases from V and 4 from J; bases not matched to a gene: 14. The CDR3 sequence: CASSVATSGGPKNIQYF. Here the CDR3 DNA reads TGTGCCAGTAGTGTCGCGACTTCAGGGGGTCCTAAAAACATTCAGTACTTC.

The count of this clone is one. This sequence joins TRBV10-3 and TRBJ2-3; tentatively, D is TRBD1 (6 bases). The ends were cut back, 6 bases at V and 2 bases at J, with 9 bases in the middle. Germline CDR1 ENHRY, CDR2 SYGVKD. This CDR3 contains 13 residues. The DNA of the CDR3 is TGTGCCATCAGCGACAGGCCCACAGATACGCAGTATTTT. Encoded protein: CAISDRPTDTQYF.

CDR3 in DNA: TGTGCCAGCAGCCCCGGGAGCAGGAGAAACACTGAAGCTTTCTTT. Translated, it gives CASSPGSRRNTEAFF. The gene calls are TRBV5-6 and TRBJ1-1; the D is unclear. Trimming cost V 4 bases and J 2 bases, with 15 bases left between them. Germline V gives CDR1 SGHDT, CDR2 YYEEEE. This CDR3 spans 15 amino acids. Combining the CDR3 with reference TRBV5-6 and TRBJ1-1 gives the whole variable domain DAGVTQSPTHLIKTRGQQVTLRCSPKSGHDTVSWYQQALGQGPQFIFQYYEEEERQRGNFPDRFSGHQFPNYSSELNVNALLLGDSALYLCASSPGSRRNTEAFFGQGTRLTVV.

The genes are TRBV9 and TRBJ2-5; D is possibly TRBD1 (6 bases). From germline, CDR1 is SGDLS and CDR2 YYNGEE. The CDR3 is made up of 14 amino acids. V lost 4 bases, J lost 1 base, and 11 bases lay in between. The CDR3 nucleotides are TGTGCCAGCAGCCCCCGAGGGGGCCAAGAGACCCAGTACTTC. This encodes CASSPRGGQETQYF.

This chain joins TRBV5-1 and TRBJ1-2; a possible D gene is TRBD1 (6 bases). The germline V gene has CDR1 SGHRS and CDR2 YFSETQ. The CDR3 loop spans 14 amino acids. Trimming left V 0 bases short and J 2 bases short, with 8 bases between. The DNA of the CDR3 is TGCGCCAGCAGCTTGGGGACAGCAAACTATGGCTACACCTTC. Its protein is CASSLGTANYGYTF.

This clone was picked up a small number of times. This rearrangement joins TRBV19 to TRBJ1-2; the match to TRBD1 covers 10 bases. This CDR3 is built from 19 residues. CDR1 and CDR2 (germline): LNHDA, SQIVND (reference sequence). After removal of 3 bases from V and 8 bases from J, the junction contained 21 bases not matched to a gene. As DNA, the CDR3 is TGTGCCAGTAGTATCTCCGGACGAGACCGGGACAGGGGAAGAAGGGGCTACACCTTC. Residues: CASSISGRDRDRGRRGYTF. Drawing the rest from reference TRBV19 and TRBJ1-2, the complete variable domain is DGGITQSPKYLFRKEGQNVTLSCEQNLNHDAMYWYRQDPGQGLRLIYYSQIVNDFQKGDIAEGYSVSREKKESFPLTVTSAQKNPTAFYLCASSISGRDRDRGRRGYTFGSGTRLTVV.

In this sample, this clone turned up once. V usage is TRBV11-2 and J usage is TRBJ1-2; the D gene is possibly TRBD1 (5 bases). There are 14 residues in the CDR3. CDR1 is SGHAT, CDR2 FQNNGV, per germline. The V end was cut by 1 base, the J end by 8 bases, with 14 bases between. CDR3 DNA sequence: TGTGCCAGCAGCTTAGCCGGGGGGAATTCCGGCTACACCTTC. Translated: CASSLAGGNSGYTF.

V is TRBV9 and J is TRBJ1-3, with 8 positions matching TRBD1. The germline V gene has CDR1 SGDLS and CDR2 YYNGEE. The V gene end was trimmed by 4 bases and the J gene end by 3 bases; junction bases not matched to a gene: 6. This CDR3 contains 15 residues. The CDR3 sequence is CASSPQGAIGNTIYF. The CDR3 DNA sequence: TGTGCCAGCAGCCCTCAGGGGGCGATTGGAAACACCATATATTTT. Combining the CDR3 with reference TRBV9 and TRBJ1-3 gives the whole variable domain DSGVTQTPKHLITATGQRVTLRCSPRSGDLSVYWYQQSLDQGLQFLIQYYNGEERAKGNILERFSAQQFPDLHSELNLSSLELGDSALYFCASSPQGAIGNTIYFGEGSWLTVV.

This clone was observed once. The gene calls are TRBV19 and TRBJ1-5; TRBD1 aligns across 7 bases. Germline CDR1 LNHDA, CDR2 SQIVND (reference sequence). CDR3 length: 14 residues. The V gene end was trimmed by 3 bases and the J gene end by 6 bases; junction bases not matched to a gene: 5. CDR3 coding DNA: TGTGCCAGTAGTATGCAGGGGGATAGTCAGCCCCAGCATTTT. Translating it yields CASSMQGDSQPQHF.

The chain employs TRBV2 and TRBJ1-5; TRBD1 aligns across 9 bases. Germline assignment: CDR1 SNHLY and CDR2 FYNNEI. V lost 2 bases, J lost 4 bases, and 9 bases stayed unmatched. The length of the CDR3 is 17 residues. For the CDR3, the DNA is TGTGCCAGCAGTGAACGCGTAGGGGGACAGGGAAATCAGCCCCAGCATTTT. Protein sequence: CASSERVGGQGNQPQHF.

This chain connects TRBV6-5 to TRBJ1-1; D may be TRBD1 (6 bases). V dropped 5 bases and J dropped 4 bases, with 11 bases sitting between them. Germline V CDR1 and CDR2: MNHEY, SVGAGI. The CDR3 has 13 residues. CDR3 amino acids: CASSRTAVTEAFF. The CDR3, as DNA: TGTGCCAGCAGTAGGACAGCGGTCACTGAAGCTTTCTTT.

This chain joins TRBV28 and TRBJ1-1, with D tentatively TRBD1 (5 bases). Germline loops: CDR1 MDHEN, CDR2 SYDVKM. Trimming shortened V by 7 bases and J by 10 bases, and 19 bases separated the two germline ends. There are 13 residues in the CDR3. The chain's CDR3 is CASTDSRAVRAFF. The CDR3 bases are TGTGCCAGCACTGACAGCCGGGCGGTACGAGCTTTCTTT.

V gene TRBV28 combines with J gene TRBJ1-1, with TRBD1 as a possible D gene (6 bases). Germline V gene data show CDR1 as MDHEN and CDR2 as SYDVKM. The V end lost 6 bases, the J end lost 8 bases, and 10 bases lay between the germline ends. This CDR3 spans 11 amino acids. The CDR3 coding sequence is TGTGCCAGCAGCCGTAGGGGGGAAGCTTTCTTT. This translates into CASSRRGEAFF.

This clone was recorded a few times. The chain carries TRBV27 and TRBJ1-2, with 9 bases lining up with TRBD1. Germline CDR1 is MNHEY and CDR2 is SMNVEV (reference sequence). J was trimmed by 8 bases and V by 5 bases; bases with no gene match: 12. This CDR3 region has 15 residues. CDR3 loop: CASSPMDRGSMGYTF. CDR3 DNA sequence: TGTGCCAGCAGTCCCATGGACAGGGGTTCTATGGGCTACACCTTC.